Listed here are 26 T cell receptor beta chains from one sample, sequenced in a study of blood T cell repertoires in COVID-19. Data came from immunoSEQ multiplex PCR; TCRdb stores just in-frame clones and leaves some out. Of 310,000 or so clones detected, roughly 87% appear once; the ten largest clones hold approximately 9%. The sequenced sample consisted of PBMCs or T cells enriched from blood (not recorded which). The receptors stem from a woman aged 18-29 years who had recovered from COVID-19.

The chain couples TRBV12-3 or TRBV12-4 to TRBJ2-7; perhaps TRBD1 as D (6 bases). V was pared by 2 bases and J by 6 bases, with 11 bases between. The CDR3 is made up of 13 amino acids. The CDR3 loop reads CASSLRPGAEQYF. CDR3 bases: TGTGCCAGCAGTTTAAGGCCAGGGGCCGAGCAGTACTTC.

This sequence joins TRBV5-1 and TRBJ1-5, with 8 nucleotides matching TRBD1. CDR1 is SGHRS, CDR2 YFSETQ, per germline. The junction had 3 bases not matched to a gene; V was cut back by 4 bases and J by 3 bases. CDR3 length: 14 residues. The CDR3 sequence: CASSRTGINQPQHF. The CDR3 nucleotides are TGCGCCAGCAGCCGGACAGGGATCAATCAGCCCCAGCATTTT.

This rearrangement joins TRBV3-1 (or the pseudogene TRBV3-2) to TRBJ1-2; the match to TRBD1 covers 9 bases. The CDR3 runs to 17 residues. CDR1 LGHDT and CDR2 YNNKEL come from the germline V gene (reference sequence). Trimming removed 1 base from V and 3 bases from J; junction bases left unmatched: 9. As DNA, the CDR3 is TGTGCCAGCAGCCAAGTTCCCCACAGGGGGCTCGACTATGGCTACACCTTC. It is translated as CASSQVPHRGLDYGYTF.

The table lists this clone with a count of one. The chain employs TRBV5-1 and TRBJ2-5; D gene unclear. Trimming took 0 bases from V and 1 from J, leaving 7 bases between them. Germline V CDR1 and CDR2: SGHRS, YFSETQ. The CDR3 is 14 residues long. The DNA of the CDR3 is TGCGCCAGCAGCTTGGGGCCGGGCCAAGAGACCCAGTACTTC. This codes for CASSLGPGQETQYF.

The V gene is TRBV13, the J gene TRBJ2-1, with D perhaps matching TRBD2 (6 bases). Per the germline V gene, CDR1 is PRHDT and CDR2 is FYEKMQ (reference sequence). The CDR3 has 17 residues. The V end was cut by 7 bases, the J end by 1 base, with 20 bases between. CDR3 DNA: TGTGCCAGCACCCCGGGTTTGCGGGAAACTTCCTACAATGAGCAGTTCTTC. It encodes CASTPGLRETSYNEQFF.

In its sample, this clone was seen a few times. J is TRBJ2-1 and V is TRBV27; a weak D match, TRBD2 (6 bases). Germline lookup yields CDR1 MNHEY and CDR2 SMNVEV (reference sequence). V gave up 3 bases and J gave up 9 bases, with 12 bases separating them. The CDR3 contains 13 residues. Written as DNA, the CDR3 is TGTGCCAGCAGTTTCGGAGCGGGTCTTGAGCAGTTCTTC. Translating gives CASSFGAGLEQFF.

V usage is TRBV5-1 and J usage is TRBJ1-6; D remains unclear. V gave up 5 bases and J gave up 9 bases, with 9 bases separating them. CDR3 length: 12 amino acids. From germline, CDR1 is SGHRS and CDR2 YFSETQ. CDR3: CASRMGSSPLHF. Here the CDR3 DNA reads TGCGCCAGCAGAATGGGGAGTTCACCCCTCCACTTT.

The V gene is TRBV19, the J gene TRBJ1-6, with 7 bases lining up with TRBD1. The CDR3 spans 18 residues. Germline-derived CDR1 and CDR2 are LNHDA and SQIVND (reference sequence). V was clipped by 3 bases and J by 10 bases; unmatched bases: 18. The CDR3 sequence: CASSIRPGSQGLGSPLHF. The DNA for the CDR3 is TGTGCCAGTAGTATTCGTCCCGGATCACAGGGGTTAGGGTCACCCCTCCACTTT.

This sequence joins TRBV2 and TRBJ2-2; D perhaps matches TRBD1 (6 bases). Germline V gene sequence: CDR1 SNHLY, CDR2 FYNNEI. With 0 bases removed from V and 6 bases from J, the gap between germline ends came to 11 bases. The CDR3 is made up of 15 amino acids. The CDR3: CASSEATGMAGELFF. CDR3 nucleotides: TGTGCCAGCAGTGAAGCTACAGGGATGGCCGGGGAGCTGTTTTTT.

The V and J genes are TRBV4-1 and TRBJ2-7, with TRBD2 matching 7 bases. Germline assignment: CDR1 MGHRA and CDR2 YSYEKL. This CDR3 contains 15 residues. V was clipped by 0 bases and J by 3 bases; unmatched bases: 5. For the CDR3, the DNA is TGCGCCAGCAGCCAAGAGGCTAGCGGAGACTACGAGCAGTACTTC. Encoded protein: CASSQEASGDYEQYF.

The CDR3 reads CASSPAKLLYNEQFF. The CDR3 nucleotides are TGTGCCAGCAGCCCCGCAAAGCTACTCTACAATGAGCAGTTCTTC. The chain is built from TRBV5-6 and TRBJ2-1; D is ambiguous. This CDR3 spans 15 amino acids. Germline-derived CDR1 and CDR2 are SGHDT and YYEEEE. The germline V and J ends were trimmed by 4 bases and 3 bases, with 14 bases remaining between them.

The rearrangement uses TRBV27 and TRBJ2-7; 9 bases fit TRBD1. With V trimmed by 2 bases and J by 6 bases, 2 bases remained unmatched. Per the germline V gene, CDR1 is MNHEY and CDR2 is SMNVEV (reference sequence). The CDR3 totals 13 residues. DNA for the CDR3: TGTGCCAGCAGTTTAGGGGACAGGGTCGAGCAGTACTTC. As protein: CASSLGDRVEQYF.

This chain uses TRBV4-3 with TRBJ2-3; D not certain. Germline CDR1 is LGHNA and CDR2 is YSLEER. The V and J ends lost 1 base and 3 bases respectively, with 14 bases between them. CDR3 length: 16 amino acids. The CDR3 loop reads CASSQGYSRYTDTQYF. CDR3 in DNA: TGCGCCAGCAGCCAAGGTTATAGCCGTTATACAGATACGCAGTATTTT.

The rearrangement links TRBV12-3 or TRBV12-4 to TRBJ1-2; TRBD1 might be the D (5 bases). V lost 6 bases to trimming and J lost 4 bases, with 12 bases between them. The CDR3 runs 13 residues. CDR3 nucleotides: TGTGCCAGCAGCTTAAACCAGGGCTATGGCTACACCTTC. Protein: CASSLNQGYGYTF.

V is TRBV6-5 and J is TRBJ1-2, with TRBD1 matching 7 bases. V was pared by 2 bases and J by 7 bases, with 7 bases of the junction left unmatched. The CDR3 length is 14 residues. Germline V CDR1 and CDR2: MNHEY, SVGAGI. CDR3 loop: CASSYGQGGTGYTF. In nucleotides, the CDR3 is TGTGCCAGCAGTTACGGGCAGGGGGGTACTGGCTACACCTTC.

The rearrangement joins TRBV5-1 to TRBJ1-6, with D uncertain. Germline loops: CDR1 SGHRS, CDR2 YFSETQ. The ends were cut back, 4 bases at V and 0 bases at J, with 17 bases in the middle. The CDR3 spans 18 residues. CDR3 region: CASSPEVRSSSYNSPLHF. CDR3 DNA sequence: TGCGCCAGCAGCCCGGAAGTGCGGAGTAGCTCCTATAATTCACCCCTCCACTTT.

In this sample, this clone turned up a few times. CDR3: CASKFAEDTGELFF. Here the CDR3 DNA reads TGCGCCAGCAAATTTGCAGAAGATACCGGGGAGCTGTTTTTT. V gene TRBV5-1 combines with J gene TRBJ2-2, with D unresolved. The CDR3 loop spans 14 amino acids. V lost 6 bases, J lost 5 bases, and 14 bases lay in between. Germline CDR1 SGHRS, CDR2 YFSETQ.

The chain joins TRBV19 to TRBJ2-5, with D perhaps matching TRBD1 (5 bases). CDR1 LNHDA and CDR2 SQIVND come from the germline V gene (reference sequence). This CDR3 is 13 amino acids long. V shed 5 bases and J shed 8 bases, with 15 bases lying between them. The CDR3 spells CASSRTLLETQYF. DNA of the CDR3: TGTGCCAGTAGTCGGACACTCCTTGAAACCCAGTACTTC.

This clone was found once. This chain joins TRBV7-3 and TRBJ1-1; TRBD1 matches 8 bases. This CDR3 spans 16 amino acids. In germline, CDR1 is SGHTA, CDR2 FQGTGA. V was pared by 5 bases and J by 0 bases, with 8 bases of the junction left unmatched. CDR3 nucleotide sequence: TGTGCCAGCAGCCAGGACCGGGACAGGCTGAACACTGAAGCTTTCTTT. Protein sequence: CASSQDRDRLNTEAFF.

The chain carries TRBV7-2 and TRBJ1-5, with 9 positions matching TRBD1. CDR1 is SGHTA and CDR2 is FQGNSA in the germline V gene. Trimming cost V 0 bases and J 6 bases; bases outside gene matches: 0. CDR3 size: 14 residues. The CDR3 spells CASSLADRGQPQHF. The CDR3 DNA sequence: TGTGCCAGCAGCTTAGCGGACAGGGGTCAGCCCCAGCATTTT.

The chain employs TRBV19 and TRBJ2-2; the D is unclear. Deletions cut 7 bases from V and 6 bases from J, with 15 bases between. The germline gives CDR1 LNHDA, CDR2 SQIVND (reference sequence). There are 14 residues in the CDR3. In nucleotides, the CDR3 is TGTGCCAGTACCCCACTCGCCTTAGCCGGGGAGCTGTTTTTT. It translates to CASTPLALAGELFF. The entire variable domain, with the rest obtained from reference TRBV19 and TRBJ2-2, is as follows: DGGITQSPKYLFRKEGQNVTLSCEQNLNHDAMYWYRQDPGQGLRLIYYSQIVNDFQKGDIAEGYSVSREKKESFPLTVTSAQKNPTAFYLCASTPLALAGELFFGEGSRLTVL.

Turning to this clone: Different DNA sequences within this sample yield the same CDR3. This chain joins TRBV10-3 and TRBJ1-6; D gene uncertain. The CDR3 contains 14 residues. Germline loops: CDR1 ENHRY, CDR2 SYGVKD. The V gene lost 2 bases and the J gene lost 8 bases, with 10 bases spanning the gap. The CDR3 sequence is CAISETGGDSPLHF. The DNA for the CDR3 is TGTGCCATCAGTGAGACCGGCGGGGATTCACCCCTCCACTTT.

The V call is TRBV27, the J call TRBJ2-1, with TRBD2 matching 7 bases. The CDR3 consists of 13 residues. The germline V gene encodes CDR1 MNHEY and CDR2 SMNVEV (reference sequence). Trimming at V came to 3 bases and at J to 7 bases, leaving 3 bases not matched to a gene. The CDR3 region has the DNA TGTGCCAGCAGTTTCACGGGGGGAAATGAGCAGTTCTTC. Residues: CASSFTGGNEQFF.

The V gene is TRBV4-3, the J gene TRBJ1-2; 7 bases are a match to TRBD1. CDR1 and CDR2 from the germline V gene are LGHNA and YSLEER. This CDR3 has 15 amino acids. The junction had 6 bases not matched to a gene; V was cut back by 0 bases and J by 5 bases. CDR3 amino acids: CASSQDFPGGYGYTF. The CDR3, as DNA: TGCGCCAGCAGCCAAGACTTTCCAGGGGGTTATGGCTACACCTTC.

The chain carries TRBV12-5 and TRBJ1-2; no clear D gene. This CDR3 is built from 15 residues. Germline V gives CDR1 LGHNT, CDR2 FRNRAP. With 4 bases removed from V and 2 bases from J, the gap between germline ends came to 14 bases. CDR3 in amino acids: CASGSDTSPNYGYTF. The DNA of the CDR3 is TGTGCTAGTGGTTCCGATACTTCACCAAACTATGGCTACACCTTC.

The chain links TRBV28 to TRBJ1-1; the D gene is possibly TRBD1 (5 bases). Germline V gives CDR1 MDHEN, CDR2 SYDVKM. V lost 4 bases and J lost 6, with 18 bases in between. This CDR3 has 15 residues. The CDR3 reads CASSSYRQTGPEAFF. The CDR3 bases are TGTGCCAGCAGTTCCTACAGGCAGACGGGCCCTGAAGCTTTCTTT.